This T cell receptor beta chain was recorded in a study of T cell responses to AZD1222 COVID-19 vaccine. Generated by immunoSEQ multiplex PCR, the TCRdb table keeps only in-frame clones and is missing some. Of about 76,000 clones in the sample, 90% were seen once. This CDR3 has 16 residues. Germline assignment: CDR1 SGHNT and CDR2 YENEEA. V lost 1 base, J lost 3 bases, and 8 bases stayed unmatched. This clonotype was obtained from an adult in good health. Here the sequenced sample was peripheral blood, taken on day 0 of AZD1222 vaccination. The V gene is TRBV11-3, the J gene TRBJ1-1; the match to TRBD1 covers 7 bases. The CDR3 DNA is TGTGCCAGCAGCTTAGTTAGGGGGCTAGTAGACACTGAAGCTTTCTTT. The encoded protein is CASSLVRGLVDTEAFF. The whole variable domain, remainder taken from reference TRBV11-3 and TRBJ1-1, is EAGVVQSPRYKIIEKKQPVAFWCNPISGHNTLYWYLQNLGQGPELLIRYENEEAVDDSQLPKDRFSAERLKGVDSTLKIQPAELGDSAVYLCASSLVRGLVDTEAFFGQGTRLTVV.